This T cell receptor beta chain was sequenced during a study of cytomegalovirus exposure and HLA in healthy donors. It was with 60 Vbeta and 13 Jbeta primers that the PCR ran. Only in-frame clones appear in the TCRdb table, and some are missing; sequencing was by immunoSEQ multiplex PCR. The sample has 150,000 to 200,000 clones; around four fifths are singletons. The CDR3 extends over 14 amino acids. With 6 bases removed from V and 3 bases from J, the gap between germline ends came to 15 bases. CDR1 SNHLY and CDR2 FYNNEI come from the germline V gene. The donors, nominally healthy at sampling, likely had unrecorded immune exposures. General study findings and limits: Usually a TCR sequence was rare, but some public TCRs were found in many donors. Presence/absence analyses treated sequencing depth as roughly uniform across donors. It was reported that TCR beta sequences correctly inferred the HLA-A and HLA-B alleles for most subjects.

As regards this clone: Its antigen is not known.

The source of this sequence is a man between 25 and 39 years old in good health and CMV-seronegative. Sequences were obtained from PBMCs. The V call is TRBV2, the J call TRBJ2-7, with D possibly TRBD2 on 6 matching bases. CDR3 nucleotide sequence: TGTGCCAGCAGATACTATGGACTAATCTACGAGCAGTACTTC. It translates to CASRYYGLIYEQYF. Full variable domain (remainder filled in from reference TRBV2 and TRBJ2-7): EPEVTQTPSHQVTQMGQEVILRCVPISNHLYFYWYRQILGQKVEFLVSFYNNEISEKSEIFDDQFSVERPDGSNFTLKIRSTKLEDSAMYFCASRYYGLIYEQYFGPGTRLTVT.